This T cell receptor beta chain originates from a study of cytomegalovirus exposure and HLA in healthy donors. Findings of the study overall: The study recorded 160 or so TCR beta chains that were cytomegalovirus-associated.

Healthy individuals who donated bone marrow served as the donors. J lost 6 bases, V lost 3 bases, and 9 bases had no gene match. CDR3 length equals 15 residues. Germline CDR1 is KGHSH and CDR2 is LQKENI. In regard to this clone: The antigen is not known.

PCR primers comprised 60 Vbeta and 13 Jbeta primers. Sequencing was performed with immunoSEQ multiplex PCR; in TCRdb, only in-frame clones are kept and a portion is missing. Of about 210,000 clones listed, approximately 80% are singletons. This rearrangement joins TRBV18 to TRBJ2-7; 9 bases agree with TRBD2. The TCR was taken from a woman aged 25 to 39 in good health and CMV-seropositive. The sequenced sample was PBMCs. The CDR3 loop reads CASSPPSGEQGEQYF. Here the CDR3 DNA reads TGTGCCAGCTCACCCCCTAGCGGGGAACAAGGCGAGCAGTACTTC.